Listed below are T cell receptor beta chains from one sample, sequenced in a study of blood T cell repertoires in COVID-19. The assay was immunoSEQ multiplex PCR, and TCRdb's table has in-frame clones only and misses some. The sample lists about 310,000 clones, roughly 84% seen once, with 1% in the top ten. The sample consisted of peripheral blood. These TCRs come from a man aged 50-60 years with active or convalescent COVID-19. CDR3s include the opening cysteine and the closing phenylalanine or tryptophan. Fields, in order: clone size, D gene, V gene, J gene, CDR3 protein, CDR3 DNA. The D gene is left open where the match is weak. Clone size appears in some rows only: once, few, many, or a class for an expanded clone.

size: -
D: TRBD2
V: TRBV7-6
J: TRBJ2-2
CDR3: CASSLRVASGGLNTGELFF
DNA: TGTGCCAGCAGCTTAAGGGTCGCTAGCGGGGGCCTGAACACCGGGGAGCTGTTTTTT

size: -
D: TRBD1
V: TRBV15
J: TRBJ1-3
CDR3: CATSGRTGVSGNTIYF
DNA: TGTGCCACCAGCGGCCGAACAGGGGTTTCTGGAAACACCATATATTTT

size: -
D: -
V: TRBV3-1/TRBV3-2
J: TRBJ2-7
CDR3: CASSQSSDSFWTYEQYF
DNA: TGTGCCAGCAGCCAAAGTTCCGACAGTTTTTGGACCTACGAGCAGTACTTC

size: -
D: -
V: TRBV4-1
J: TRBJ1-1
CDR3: CASSQELQKAPEAFF
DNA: TGCGCCAGCAGCCAAGAGTTACAGAAGGCTCCTGAAGCTTTCTTT

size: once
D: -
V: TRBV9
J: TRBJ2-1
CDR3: CASSLTSYNEQFF
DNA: TGTGCCAGCAGCCTGACTAGTTACAATGAGCAGTTCTTC

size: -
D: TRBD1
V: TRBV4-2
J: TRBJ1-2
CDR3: CASSQGLAGGLYGYTF
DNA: TGTGCCAGCAGCCAAGGTTTGGCAGGGGGCTTATATGGCTACACCTTC

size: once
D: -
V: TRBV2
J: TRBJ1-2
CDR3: CASSETGPYGYTF
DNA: TGTGCCAGCAGTGAAACAGGGCCCTATGGCTACACCTTC

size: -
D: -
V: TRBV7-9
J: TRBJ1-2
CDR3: CASSPGWAGIDYGYTF
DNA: TGTGCCAGCAGCCCTGGATGGGCAGGAATCGACTATGGCTACACCTTC

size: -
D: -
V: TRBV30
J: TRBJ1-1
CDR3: CAWTPLRQGEAFF
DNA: TGTGCCTGGACGCCACTACGGCAGGGTGAAGCTTTCTTT

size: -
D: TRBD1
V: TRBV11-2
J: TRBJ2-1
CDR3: CASSWRQGSYNEQFF
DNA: TGTGCCAGCAGCTGGAGACAGGGTTCCTACAATGAGCAGTTCTTC

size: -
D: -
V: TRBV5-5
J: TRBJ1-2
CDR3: CASSLALRTRVNGYTF
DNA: TGTGCCAGCAGCTTGGCTCTCAGGACTAGGGTCAATGGCTACACCTTC

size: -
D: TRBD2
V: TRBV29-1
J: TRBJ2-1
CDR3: CSVRKRGENNEQFF
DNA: TGCAGCGTTCGAAAGCGGGGGGAAAACAATGAGCAGTTCTTC

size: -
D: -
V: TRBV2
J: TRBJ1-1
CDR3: CASSNDKISYTEAFF
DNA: TGTGCCAGCAGTAACGACAAAATTTCGTACACTGAAGCTTTCTTT

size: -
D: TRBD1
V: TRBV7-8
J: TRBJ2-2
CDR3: CASSLGPRGRSGELFF
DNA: TGTGCCAGCAGCTTGGGCCCCAGGGGGCGGTCCGGGGAGCTGTTTTTT

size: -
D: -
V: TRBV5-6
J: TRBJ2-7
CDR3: CASSLSTGYEQYF
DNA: TGTGCCAGCAGCTTATCGACGGGCTACGAGCAGTACTTC

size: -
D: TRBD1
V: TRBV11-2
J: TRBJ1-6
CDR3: CASSSKDRGYNSPLHF
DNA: TGTGCCAGCAGCTCAAAGGACAGGGGGTATAATTCACCCCTCCACTTT

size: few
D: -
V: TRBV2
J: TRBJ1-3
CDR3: CASSPEASSGNTIYF
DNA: TGTGCCAGCTCACCCGAGGCAAGCTCTGGAAACACCATATATTTT

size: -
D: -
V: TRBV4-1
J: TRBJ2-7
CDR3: CASSQEDRSGLYYEQYF
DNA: TGCGCCAGCAGCCAAGAGGACCGGAGCGGCCTCTACTACGAGCAGTACTTC

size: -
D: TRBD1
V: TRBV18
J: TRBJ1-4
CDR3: CASSPLPSTGTGVEKLFF
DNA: TGTGCCAGCTCACCACTCCCTTCGACCGGGACAGGGGTTGAAAAACTGTTTTTT

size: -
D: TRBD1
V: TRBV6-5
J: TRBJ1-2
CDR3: CASIKDRGLTYGYTF
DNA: TGTGCCAGCATTAAGGACAGGGGTTTGACCTATGGCTACACCTTC

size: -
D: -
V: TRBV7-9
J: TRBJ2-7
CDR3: CASSSLGGAYEQYF
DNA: TGTGCCAGCAGTTCCTTAGGGGGGGCCTACGAGCAGTACTTC

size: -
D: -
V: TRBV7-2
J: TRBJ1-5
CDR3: CASSLSPNQPQHF
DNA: TGTGCCAGCAGCTTAAGCCCCAATCAGCCCCAGCATTTT

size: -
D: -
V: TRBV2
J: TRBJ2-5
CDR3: CASGTLGRRQETQYF
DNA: TGTGCCAGCGGGACTCTGGGGAGGAGGCAAGAGACCCAGTACTTC

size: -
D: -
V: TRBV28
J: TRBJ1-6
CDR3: CATSVGILLGGNSPLHF
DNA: TGTGCCACCTCGGTAGGAATTCTTCTCGGAGGGAATTCACCCCTCCACTTT

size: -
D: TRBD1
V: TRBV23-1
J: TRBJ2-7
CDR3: CASSQSGQGSYEQYF
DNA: TGCGCCAGCAGTCAATCTGGACAGGGGTCCTACGAGCAGTACTTC

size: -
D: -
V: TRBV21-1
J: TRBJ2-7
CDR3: CASSYPWREDWLYEQYF
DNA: TGTGCCAGCAGCTACCCTTGGCGGGAGGATTGGCTCTACGAGCAGTACTTC

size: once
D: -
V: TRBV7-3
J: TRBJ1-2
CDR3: CASSPPQGNGGYTF
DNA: TGTGCCAGCAGCCCACCTCAGGGGAATGGGGGCTACACCTTC

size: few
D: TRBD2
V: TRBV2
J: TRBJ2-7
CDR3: CASKAGGIYEQYF
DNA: TGTGCCAGCAAAGCGGGGGGTATCTACGAGCAGTACTTC

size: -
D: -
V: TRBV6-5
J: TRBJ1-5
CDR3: CASSTRSSNQPQHF
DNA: TGTGCCAGCAGTACCAGGTCGAGCAATCAGCCCCAGCATTTT

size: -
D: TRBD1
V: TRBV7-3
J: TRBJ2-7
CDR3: CASSPRVGTGRTEQYF
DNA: TGTGCCAGCAGCCCCCGTGTCGGGACAGGGCGAACCGAGCAGTACTTC

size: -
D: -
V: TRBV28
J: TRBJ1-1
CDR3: CASSWASRGGSNTEAFF
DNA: TGTGCCAGCAGTTGGGCCTCGAGGGGGGGGAGTAACACTGAAGCTTTCTTT

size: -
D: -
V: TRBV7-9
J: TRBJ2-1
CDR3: CASSFAGADEQFF
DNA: TGTGCCAGCAGCTTTGCAGGGGCGGATGAGCAGTTCTTC

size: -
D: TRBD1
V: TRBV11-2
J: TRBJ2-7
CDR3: CASSPGTGGVEQYF
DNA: TGTGCCAGCAGCCCTGGGACAGGGGGCGTCGAGCAGTACTTC

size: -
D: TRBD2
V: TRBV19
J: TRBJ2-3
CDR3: CASTEGGSVTDTQYF
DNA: TGTGCCAGTACGGAGGGCGGGAGTGTGACAGATACGCAGTATTTT

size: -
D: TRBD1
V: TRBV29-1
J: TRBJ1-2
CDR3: CSVPPVGQGGYGYTF
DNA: TGCAGCGTCCCTCCGGTCGGACAGGGGGGATATGGCTACACCTTC

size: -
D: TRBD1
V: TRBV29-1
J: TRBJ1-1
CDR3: CSVSPGTGAGGDTEAFF
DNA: TGCAGCGTTAGCCCCGGGACAGGGGCGGGCGGGGACACTGAAGCTTTCTTT

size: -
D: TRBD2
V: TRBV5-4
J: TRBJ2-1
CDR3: CASSLAGTSWLNEQFF
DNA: TGTGCCAGCAGCCTCGCCGGGACTAGTTGGTTAAATGAGCAGTTCTTC